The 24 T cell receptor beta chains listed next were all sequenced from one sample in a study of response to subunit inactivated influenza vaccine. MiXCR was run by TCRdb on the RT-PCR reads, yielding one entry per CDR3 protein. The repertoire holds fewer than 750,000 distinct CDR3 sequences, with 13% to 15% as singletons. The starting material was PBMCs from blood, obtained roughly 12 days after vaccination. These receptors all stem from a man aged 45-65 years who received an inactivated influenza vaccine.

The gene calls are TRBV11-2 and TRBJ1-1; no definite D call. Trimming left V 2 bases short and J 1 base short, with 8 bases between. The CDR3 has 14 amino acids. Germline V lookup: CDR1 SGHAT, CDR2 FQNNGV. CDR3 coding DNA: TGTGCCAGCAGCTTATTGTGGCAGAACACTGAAGCTTTCTTT. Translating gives CASSLLWQNTEAFF.

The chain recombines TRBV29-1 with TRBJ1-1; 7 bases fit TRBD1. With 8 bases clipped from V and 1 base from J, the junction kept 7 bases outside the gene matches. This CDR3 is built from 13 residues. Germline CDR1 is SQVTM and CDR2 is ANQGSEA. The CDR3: CSTWTGGNTEAFF. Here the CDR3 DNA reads TGCAGCACCTGGACAGGTGGGAACACTGAAGCTTTCTTT.

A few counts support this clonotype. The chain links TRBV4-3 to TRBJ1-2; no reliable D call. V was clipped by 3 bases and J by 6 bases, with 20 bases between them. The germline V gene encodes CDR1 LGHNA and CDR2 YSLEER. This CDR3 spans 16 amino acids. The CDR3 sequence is CASSQAKDSSTHGYTF. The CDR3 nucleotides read TGCGCCAGCAGCCAGGCAAAGGACTCATCTACACATGGCTACACCTTC.

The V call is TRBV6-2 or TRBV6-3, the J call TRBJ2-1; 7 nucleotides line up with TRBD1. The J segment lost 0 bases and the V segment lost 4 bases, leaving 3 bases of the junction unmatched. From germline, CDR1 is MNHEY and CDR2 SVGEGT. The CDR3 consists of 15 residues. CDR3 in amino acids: CASSSTGISYNEQFF. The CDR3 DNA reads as TGTGCCAGCAGTTCGACAGGGATCTCCTACAATGAGCAGTTCTTC.

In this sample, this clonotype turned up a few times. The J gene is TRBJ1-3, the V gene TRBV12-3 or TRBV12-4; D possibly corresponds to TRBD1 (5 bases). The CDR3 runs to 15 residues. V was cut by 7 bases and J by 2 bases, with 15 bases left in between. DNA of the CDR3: TGTGCCAGCATCCCTACAGGTTCTCCTGGAAACACCATATATTTT. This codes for CASIPTGSPGNTIYF.

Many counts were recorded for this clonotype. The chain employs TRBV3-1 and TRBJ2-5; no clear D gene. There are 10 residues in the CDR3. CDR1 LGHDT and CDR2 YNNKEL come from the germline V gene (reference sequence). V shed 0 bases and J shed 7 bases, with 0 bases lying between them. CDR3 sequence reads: CASSQETQYF. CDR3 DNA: TGTGCCAGCAGCCAAGAGACCCAGTACTTC.

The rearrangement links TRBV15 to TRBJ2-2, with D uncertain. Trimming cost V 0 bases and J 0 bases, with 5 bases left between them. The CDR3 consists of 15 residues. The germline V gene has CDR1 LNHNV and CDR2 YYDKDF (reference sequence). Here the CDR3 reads CATSRDPTNTGELFF. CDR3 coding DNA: TGTGCCACCAGCAGAGATCCTACGAACACCGGGGAGCTGTTTTTT. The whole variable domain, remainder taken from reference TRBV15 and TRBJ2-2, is DAMVIQNPRYQVTQFGKPVTLSCSQTLNHNVMYWYQQKSSQAPKLLFHYYDKDFNNEADTPDNFQSRRPNTSFCFLDIRSPGLGDTAMYLCATSRDPTNTGELFFGEGSRLTVL.

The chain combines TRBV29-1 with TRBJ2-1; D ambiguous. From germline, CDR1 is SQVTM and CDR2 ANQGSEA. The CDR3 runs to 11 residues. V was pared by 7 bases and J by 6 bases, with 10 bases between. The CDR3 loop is CSALNLNEQFF. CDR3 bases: TGCAGCGCTCTGAACCTCAATGAGCAGTTCTTC.

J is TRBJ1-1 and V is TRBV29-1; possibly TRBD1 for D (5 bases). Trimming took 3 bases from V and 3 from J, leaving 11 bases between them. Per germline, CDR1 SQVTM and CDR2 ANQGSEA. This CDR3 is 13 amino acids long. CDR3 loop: CSVDQGLDTEAFF. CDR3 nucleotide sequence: TGCAGCGTTGATCAGGGTCTGGACACTGAAGCTTTCTTT.

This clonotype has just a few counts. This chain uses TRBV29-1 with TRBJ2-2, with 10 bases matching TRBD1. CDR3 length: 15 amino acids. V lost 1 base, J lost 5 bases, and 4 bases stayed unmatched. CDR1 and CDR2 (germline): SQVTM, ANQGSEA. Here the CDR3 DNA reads TGCAGCGTTGAAGCCGGGACAGGGGTTACCGGGGAGCTGTTTTTT. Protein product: CSVEAGTGVTGELFF.

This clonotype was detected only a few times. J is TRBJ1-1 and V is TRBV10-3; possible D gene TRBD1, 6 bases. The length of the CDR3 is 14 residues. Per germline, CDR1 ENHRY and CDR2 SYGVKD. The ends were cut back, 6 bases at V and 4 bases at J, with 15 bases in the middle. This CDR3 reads CAISTDRSGTEAFF. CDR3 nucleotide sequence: TGTGCCATCAGCACTGACAGGTCGGGCACTGAAGCTTTCTTT.

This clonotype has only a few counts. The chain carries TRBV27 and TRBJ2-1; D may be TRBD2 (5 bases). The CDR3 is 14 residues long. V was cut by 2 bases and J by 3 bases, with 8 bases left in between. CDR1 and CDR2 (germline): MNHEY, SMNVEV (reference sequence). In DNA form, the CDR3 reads TGTGCCAGCAGTTTAATAGCGAACTACAATGAGCAGTTCTTC. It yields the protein CASSLIANYNEQFF.

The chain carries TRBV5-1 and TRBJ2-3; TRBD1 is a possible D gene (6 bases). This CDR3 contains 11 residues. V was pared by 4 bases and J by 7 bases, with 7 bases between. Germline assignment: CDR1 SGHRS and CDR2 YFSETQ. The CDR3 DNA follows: TGCGCCAGCAGCCAGGGGAATACGCAGTATTTT. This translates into CASSQGNTQYF.

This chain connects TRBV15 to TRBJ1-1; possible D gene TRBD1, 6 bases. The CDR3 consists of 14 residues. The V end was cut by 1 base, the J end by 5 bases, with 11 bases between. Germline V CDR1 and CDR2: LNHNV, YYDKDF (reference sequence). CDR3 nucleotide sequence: TGTGCCACCAGCAGAGTTTTTACAGGGACTGAAGCTTTCTTT. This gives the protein CATSRVFTGTEAFF.

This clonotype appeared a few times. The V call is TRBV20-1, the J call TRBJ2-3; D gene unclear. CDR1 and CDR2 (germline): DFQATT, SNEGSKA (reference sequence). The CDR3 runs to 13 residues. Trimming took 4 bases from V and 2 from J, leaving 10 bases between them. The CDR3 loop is CSANDLDTDTQYF. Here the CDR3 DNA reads TGCAGTGCTAACGACTTAGACACAGATACGCAGTATTTT.

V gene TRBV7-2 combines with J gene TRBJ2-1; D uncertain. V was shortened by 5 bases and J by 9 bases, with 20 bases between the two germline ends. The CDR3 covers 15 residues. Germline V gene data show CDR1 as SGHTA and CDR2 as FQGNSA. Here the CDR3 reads CASSPALGPSGEQFF. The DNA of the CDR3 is TGTGCCAGCAGCCCCGCTTTAGGGCCCTCCGGTGAGCAGTTCTTC.

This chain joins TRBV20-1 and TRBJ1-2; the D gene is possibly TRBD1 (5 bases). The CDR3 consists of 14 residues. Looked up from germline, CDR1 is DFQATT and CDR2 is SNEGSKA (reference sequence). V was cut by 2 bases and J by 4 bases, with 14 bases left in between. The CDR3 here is CSARIRQLSYGYTF. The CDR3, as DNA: TGCAGTGCTAGAATTAGACAGCTGAGCTATGGCTACACCTTC.

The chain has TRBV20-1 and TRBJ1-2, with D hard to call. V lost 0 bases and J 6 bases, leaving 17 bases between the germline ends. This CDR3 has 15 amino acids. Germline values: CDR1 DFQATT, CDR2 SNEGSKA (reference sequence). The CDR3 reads CSARDLGLSYDGYTF. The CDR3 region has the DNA TGCAGTGCTAGAGATTTAGGTCTTAGCTATGATGGCTACACCTTC.

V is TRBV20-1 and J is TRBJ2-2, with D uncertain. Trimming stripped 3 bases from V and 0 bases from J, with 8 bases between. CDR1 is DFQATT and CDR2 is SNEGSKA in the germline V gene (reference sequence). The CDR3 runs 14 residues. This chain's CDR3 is CSASPGANTGELFF. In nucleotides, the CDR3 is TGCAGTGCTAGTCCTGGGGCGAACACCGGGGAGCTGTTTTTT.

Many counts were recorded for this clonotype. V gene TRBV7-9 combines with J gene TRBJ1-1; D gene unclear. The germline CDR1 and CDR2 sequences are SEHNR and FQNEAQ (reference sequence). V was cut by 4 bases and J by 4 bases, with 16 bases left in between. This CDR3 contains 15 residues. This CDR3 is CASSSRAGLSTEAFF. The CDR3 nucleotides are TGTGCCAGCAGCTCAAGGGCAGGCCTGAGCACTGAAGCTTTCTTT.

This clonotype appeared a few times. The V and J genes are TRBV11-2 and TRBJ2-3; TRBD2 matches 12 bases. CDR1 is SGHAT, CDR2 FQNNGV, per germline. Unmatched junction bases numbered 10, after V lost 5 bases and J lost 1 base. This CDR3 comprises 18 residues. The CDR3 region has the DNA TGTGCCAGCAGCCTTCTACGGACTAGCGGGGTTGGCACAGATACGCAGTATTTT. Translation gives CASSLLRTSGVGTDTQYF.

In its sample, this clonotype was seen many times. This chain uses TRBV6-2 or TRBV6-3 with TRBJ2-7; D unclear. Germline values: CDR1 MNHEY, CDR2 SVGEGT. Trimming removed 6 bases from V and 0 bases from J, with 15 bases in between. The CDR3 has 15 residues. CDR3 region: CASRANSLISYEQYF. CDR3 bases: TGTGCCAGCAGAGCAAACAGCCTCATCTCCTACGAGCAGTACTTC.

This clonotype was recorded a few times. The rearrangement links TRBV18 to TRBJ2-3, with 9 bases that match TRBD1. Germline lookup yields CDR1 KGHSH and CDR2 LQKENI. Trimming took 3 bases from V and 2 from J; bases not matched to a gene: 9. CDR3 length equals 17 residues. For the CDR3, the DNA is TGTGCCAGCTCACCCCGGGACAGGGAGCGCCTCACAGATACGCAGTATTTT. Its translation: CASSPRDRERLTDTQYF.

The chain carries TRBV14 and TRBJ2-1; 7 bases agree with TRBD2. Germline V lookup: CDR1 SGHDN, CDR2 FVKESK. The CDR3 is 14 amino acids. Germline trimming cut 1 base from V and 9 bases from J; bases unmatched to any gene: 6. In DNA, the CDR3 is TGTGCCAGCAGCCAAGGGGGAGGGGTTGGTGAGCAGTTCTTC. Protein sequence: CASSQGGGVGEQFF.